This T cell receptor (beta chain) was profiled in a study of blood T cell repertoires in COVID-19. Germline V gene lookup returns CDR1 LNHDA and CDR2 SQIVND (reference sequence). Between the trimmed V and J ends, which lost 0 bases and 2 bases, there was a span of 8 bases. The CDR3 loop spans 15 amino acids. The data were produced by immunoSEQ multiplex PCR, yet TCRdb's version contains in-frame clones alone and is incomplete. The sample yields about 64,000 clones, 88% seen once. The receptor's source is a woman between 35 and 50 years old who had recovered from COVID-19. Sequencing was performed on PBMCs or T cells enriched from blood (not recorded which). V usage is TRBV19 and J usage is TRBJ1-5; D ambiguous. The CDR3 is CASSIDGPRNQPQHF. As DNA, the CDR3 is TGTGCCAGTAGTATAGATGGGCCCCGCAATCAGCCCCAGCATTTT. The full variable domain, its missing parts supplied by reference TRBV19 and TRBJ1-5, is DGGITQSPKYLFRKEGQNVTLSCEQNLNHDAMYWYRQDPGQGLRLIYYSQIVNDFQKGDIAEGYSVSREKKESFPLTVTSAQKNPTAFYLCASSIDGPRNQPQHFGDGTRLSIL.